This T cell receptor (beta chain) originates from a study of T cell responses to AZD1222 COVID-19 vaccine. Clones were read by immunoSEQ multiplex PCR, and TCRdb kept only the in-frame ones, dropping some. The sample lists about 140,000 clones, approximately 86% occurring once. With 6 bases clipped from V and 4 bases from J, the junction kept 11 bases outside the gene matches. The CDR3 has 15 residues. The V gene's germline CDR1 is SQVTM and CDR2 ANQGSEA. The origin of this receptor is an adult who received the AZD1222 COVID-19 vaccine. The sample in question was peripheral blood, obtained 28 days after the second AZD1222 dose. The gene calls are TRBV29-1 and TRBJ2-5, with 10 bases identical to TRBD1. The CDR3 region is CSVSAGTGEGETQYF. As DNA, the CDR3 is TGCAGCGTGTCAGCCGGGACAGGGGAAGGAGAGACCCAGTACTTC.